The 11 T cell receptor beta chains below come from one sample, sequenced in a study of cytomegalovirus exposure and HLA in healthy donors. The table came from immunoSEQ multiplex PCR; TCRdb's copy has only in-frame clones and leaves some out. The sample yields under 150,000 clones, more than 85% seen once. The specimen sequenced was PBMCs. The origin of the receptors is a man aged 18 to 29 in good health and CMV-seropositive.

This clone was seen many times. This chain uses TRBV6-5 with TRBJ1-5; TRBD1 aligns across 8 bases. J was trimmed by 6 bases and V by 8 bases; bases with no gene match: 12. Germline CDR1 reads MNHEY; CDR2 reads SVGAGI. The CDR3 sequence is 15 residues long. CDR3 loop: CASAPGTGESQPQHF. DNA for the CDR3: TGTGCCAGCGCCCCGGGGACAGGCGAGTCTCAGCCCCAGCATTTT.

The rearrangement uses TRBV10-2 and TRBJ2-3; D gene unclear. V lost 6 bases and J 2 bases, leaving 18 bases between the germline ends. Per germline, CDR1 WSHSY and CDR2 SAAADI. CDR3 length: 16 residues. As DNA, the CDR3 is TGCGCCAGCAGCGCCCTAGGCGTGGTGGTCACAGATACGCAGTATTTT. Amino acid sequence: CASSALGVVVTDTQYF.

This chain links TRBV5-6 with TRBJ1-4; 12 positions match TRBD1. Germline V gene data show CDR1 as SGHDT and CDR2 as YYEEEE. The length of the CDR3 is 16 residues. The V and J ends lost 0 bases and 8 bases, in that order; junction bases with no gene match: 5. The chain's CDR3 is CASSLGPGTGGEKLFF. CDR3 DNA: TGTGCCAGCAGCTTGGGCCCCGGGACAGGGGGCGAAAAACTGTTTTTT.

This chain links TRBV19 with TRBJ2-3, with TRBD2 matching over 11 bases. The CDR3 sequence is 16 residues long. The ends lost 5 bases at V and 2 bases at J; junction bases unmatched: 6. Germline CDR1 LNHDA, CDR2 SQIVND (reference sequence). This CDR3 is CASSPSSGGFTDTQYF. The CDR3 bases are TGTGCCAGTAGTCCATCTAGCGGGGGGTTCACAGATACGCAGTATTTT.

This clone was detected once. The V call is TRBV7-6, the J call TRBJ1-3, with D unclear. The CDR3 spans 13 residues. V was cut by 0 bases and J by 3 bases, with 3 bases left in between. Germline lookup yields CDR1 SGHVS and CDR2 FNYEAQ. The CDR3 protein is CASSLASGNTIYF. CDR3 sequence (DNA): TGTGCCAGCAGCTTAGCGAGTGGAAACACCATATATTTT.

The chain has TRBV19 and TRBJ1-3, with 7 bases that match TRBD1. The junction had 11 bases not matched to a gene; V was cut back by 3 bases and J by 0 bases. The length of the CDR3 is 18 residues. CDR1 is LNHDA, CDR2 SQIVND, per germline (reference sequence). Written as DNA, the CDR3 is TGTGCCAGTAGTATTACGAACAAGGGGGCCCTCTCTGGAAACACCATATATTTT. Amino acids: CASSITNKGALSGNTIYF.

This chain links TRBV6-5 with TRBJ1-2; possible D gene TRBD1, 5 bases. The CDR3 has 16 amino acids. Germline-derived CDR1 and CDR2 are MNHEY and SVGAGI. V was cut by 2 bases and J by 2 bases, with 15 bases left in between. CDR3 in DNA: TGTGCCAGCAGTTACGTTCGCTGGGGCCCCAACTATGGCTACACCTTC. This codes for CASSYVRWGPNYGYTF.

The V gene is TRBV2, the J gene TRBJ2-5; 9 nucleotides align to TRBD2. This CDR3 has 15 amino acids. Germline loops: CDR1 SNHLY, CDR2 FYNNEI. Unmatched junction bases numbered 6, after V lost 4 bases and J lost 3 bases. CDR3 DNA: TGTGCCAGCAGTGGTCGCGCTAGCGGGGAAGAGACCCAGTACTTC. This sequence encodes CASSGRASGEETQYF.

The CDR3 nucleotides are TGTGCCAGCTCACCAATTGTCGGGGCTAATGAAAAACTGTTTTTT. It translates to CASSPIVGANEKLFF. The chain couples TRBV18 to TRBJ1-4; D unresolved. CDR3 length: 15 amino acids. Germline V gene lookup returns CDR1 KGHSH and CDR2 LQKENI. V shed 2 bases and J shed 3 bases, with 10 bases lying between them. The full variable domain, its missing parts supplied by reference TRBV18 and TRBJ1-4, is NAGVMQNPRHLVRRRGQEARLRCSPMKGHSHVYWYRQLPEEGLKFMVYLQKENIIDESGMPKERFSAEFPKEGPSILRIQQVVRGDSAAYFCASSPIVGANEKLFFGSGTQLSVL.

The chain joins TRBV4-2 to TRBJ2-1, with D perhaps TRBD1 (7 bases). Trimming pared 5 bases from V and 7 bases from J, leaving 12 bases between. CDR1 is LGHNA and CDR2 is YNFKEQ in the germline V gene. This CDR3 is 13 amino acids long. CDR3 DNA: TGTGCCAGCAGCGCGGGACAGCAGAATGAGCAGTTCTTC. It specifies CASSAGQQNEQFF.

CDR3 DNA: TGTGCCAGCAGCTTCCGGGACAGATTTCCTGAGAACACTGAAGCTTTCTTT. Translated, it gives CASSFRDRFPENTEAFF. The V gene is TRBV5-6, the J gene TRBJ1-1, with TRBD1 identical over 7 bases. Germline values: CDR1 SGHDT, CDR2 YYEEEE. Trimming at V came to 2 bases and at J to 1 base, leaving 11 bases not matched to a gene. The CDR3 covers 17 residues. Full variable domain (rest looked up from reference TRBV5-6 and TRBJ1-1): DAGVTQSPTHLIKTRGQQVTLRCSPKSGHDTVSWYQQALGQGPQFIFQYYEEEERQRGNFPDRFSGHQFPNYSSELNVNALLLGDSALYLCASSFRDRFPENTEAFFGQGTRLTVV.